One and the same sample provided the 20 T cell receptor beta chains below, sequenced in a study of CD8 T cells in cerebrospinal fluid in Alzheimer's disease. TCRdb reanalyzed the 10x single-cell sequencing reads and collapses them to one entry per CDR3 protein, without DNA. Reported are about 1,200 distinct CDR3 sequences; the ten largest clones contain around 10%. What was sequenced was cerebrospinal fluid. The receptors derive from a human donor in good health.

This clonotype is classed as medium-sized by frequency. The gene calls are TRBV7-9 and TRBJ2-2; checking the TCRdb D call of TRBD1 is not possible without DNA. The CDR3 length is 15 residues. Germline values: CDR1 SEHNR, CDR2 FQNEAQ (reference sequence). This CDR3 is CASRPGTGDTGELFF. Filled out from reference TRBV7-9 and TRBJ2-2, the complete variable domain reads DTGVSQNPRHKITKRGQNVTFRCDPISEHNRLYWYRQTLGQGPEFLTYFQNEAQLEKSRLLSDRFSAERPKGSFSTLEIQRTEQGDSAMYLCASRPGTGDTGELFFGEGSRLTVL.

The CDR3 loop is CASSPPLEETQYF. This chain uses TRBV6-2 or TRBV6-3 with TRBJ2-5; the TCRdb call, TRBD2, lacks DNA for checking. Per the germline V gene, CDR1 is MNHEY and CDR2 is SVGEGT. The CDR3 is 13 residues long.

By frequency, this clonotype is medium-sized. The CDR3 is CSARDRGPYEQYF. The genes are TRBV20-1 and TRBJ2-7. The V gene's germline CDR1 is DFQATT and CDR2 SNEGSKA (reference sequence). This CDR3 has 13 amino acids.

This clonotype is classed as medium-sized by frequency. The V and J genes are TRBV7-2 and TRBJ2-5; TCRdb calls TRBD2, which cannot be checked without DNA. Germline V gives CDR1 SGHTA, CDR2 FQGNSA. This CDR3 region has 15 residues. CDR3 region: CASSLLAGVQETQYF. The whole variable domain, remainder taken from reference TRBV7-2 and TRBJ2-5, is GAGVSQSPSNKVTEKGKDVELRCDPISGHTALYWYRQSLGQGLEFLIYFQGNSAPDKSGLPSDRFSAERTGGSVSTLTIQRTQQEDSAVYLCASSLLAGVQETQYFGPGTRLLVL.

By frequency, this clonotype is large. This chain links TRBV5-1 with TRBJ2-2; the D call from TCRdb, TRBD1, cannot be confirmed without DNA. Germline assignment: CDR1 SGHRS and CDR2 YFSETQ. CDR3 length equals 16 residues. The CDR3 region is CASSPRTGLNTGELFF.

This clonotype is deemed large (0.1 to 1%) by its frequency. The chain recombines TRBV20-1 with TRBJ1-5; without DNA, the TCRdb call of TRBD1 cannot be checked. CDR3 length: 16 amino acids. Looked up from germline, CDR1 is DFQATT and CDR2 is SNEGSKA (reference sequence). The CDR3 region is CSARGVTGDSNQPQHF.

This clonotype is labeled medium-sized based on frequency. The CDR3 is CASSRGGAGNQPQHF. V usage is TRBV6-2 or TRBV6-3 and J usage is TRBJ1-5; TCRdb proposes TRBD1, but this gene call is untestable without DNA. Germline V lookup: CDR1 MNHEY, CDR2 SVGEGT. This CDR3 is 15 amino acids long.

This clonotype is deemed large by its frequency. The chain couples TRBV29-1 to TRBJ2-5; TCRdb indicates TRBD2, and absent DNA this call remains unverified. The CDR3 spans 17 residues. The germline CDR1 and CDR2 sequences are SQVTM and ANQGSEA. The CDR3 loop is CSAIPAGGIRRQETQYF.

This clonotype is large by frequency. The CDR3 here is CSARDVNRGIYEQYF. V and J are TRBV20-1 and TRBJ2-7; lacking DNA, the TRBD1 call made by TCRdb goes unchecked. Germline loops: CDR1 DFQATT, CDR2 SNEGSKA (reference sequence). The CDR3 runs 15 residues.

This clonotype registers large (0.1 to 1%) by frequency. The V and J genes are TRBV27 and TRBJ2-1. The germline gives CDR1 MNHEY, CDR2 SMNVEV (reference sequence). CDR3 length equals 14 residues. The CDR3 sequence: CASSLGRTPKEQFF.

According to its frequency, this clonotype is medium-sized. The CDR3 loop is CASSQEAGGFTGELFF. J is TRBJ2-2 and V is TRBV14; the D gene TCRdb calls, TRBD2, cannot be checked with no DNA. CDR1 is SGHDN and CDR2 is FVKESK in the germline V gene. The CDR3 sequence is 16 residues long.

By frequency, this clonotype is medium-sized (0.01 to 0.1%). The chain has TRBV29-1 and TRBJ2-1; TCRdb names TRBD2, which stays unverified in the absence of DNA. This CDR3 is 14 amino acids long. In germline, CDR1 is SQVTM, CDR2 ANQGSEA. The CDR3 here is CSVVPGLAGEQRFF.

This clonotype is labeled large (0.1 to 1%) based on frequency. The genes are TRBV7-8 and TRBJ2-4. The length of the CDR3 is 16 residues. The V gene's germline CDR1 is SGHVS and CDR2 FQNEAQ. The CDR3 protein is CASSETIGLAKNIQYF. Full variable domain (rest looked up from reference TRBV7-8 and TRBJ2-4): GAGVSQSPRYKVAKRGQDVALRCDPISGHVSLFWYQQALGQGPEFLTYFQNEAQLDKSGLPSDRFFAERPEGSVSTLKIQRTQQEDSAVYLCASSETIGLAKNIQYFGAGTRLSVL.

According to its frequency, this clonotype is medium-sized. The CDR3 here is CASSLAPTYEQYF. The chain employs TRBV18 and TRBJ2-7; TCRdb names TRBD1, which stays unverified in the absence of DNA. CDR1 KGHSH and CDR2 LQKENI come from the germline V gene. This CDR3 region has 13 residues.

This clonotype ranks as medium-sized in terms of frequency. The CDR3 region is CSADRLAGSSYEQYF. The chain uses TRBV20-1 and TRBJ2-7; the D gene TCRdb calls, TRBD2, cannot be checked with no DNA. Looked up from germline, CDR1 is DFQATT and CDR2 is SNEGSKA (reference sequence). There are 15 residues in the CDR3.

By frequency, this clonotype registers medium-sized. This chain uses TRBV19 with TRBJ2-2. The CDR3 runs to 12 residues. Germline-derived CDR1 and CDR2 are LNHDA and SQIVND (reference sequence). Here the CDR3 reads CASGRNTGELFF.

This clonotype registers medium-sized (0.01 to 0.1%) by frequency. V usage is TRBV27 and J usage is TRBJ2-1; no DNA is available, so the TRBD1 call from TCRdb remains unchecked. This CDR3 is 15 amino acids long. Germline V gene lookup returns CDR1 MNHEY and CDR2 SMNVEV (reference sequence). CDR3 protein: CASSSYLDSYNEQFF.

Considering frequency, this clonotype is medium-sized. The CDR3 sequence: CASSPGVNSPLHF. The chain carries TRBV18 and TRBJ1-6. Germline CDR1 KGHSH, CDR2 LQKENI. This CDR3 has 13 amino acids. The full variable domain, its missing parts supplied by reference TRBV18 and TRBJ1-6, is NAGVMQNPRHLVRRRGQEARLRCSPMKGHSHVYWYRQLPEEGLKFMVYLQKENIIDESGMPKERFSAEFPKEGPSILRIQQVVRGDSAAYFCASSPGVNSPLHFGNGTRLTVT.

This clonotype is identified as medium-sized from frequency. The V call is TRBV7-2, the J call TRBJ2-1; no DNA is available, so the TRBD1 call from TCRdb remains unchecked. Germline CDR1 is SGHTA and CDR2 is FQGNSA. The CDR3 is 15 residues long. CDR3 residues: CASSLRGRGRGEQFF.

V is TRBV7-9 and J is TRBJ2-1; TCRdb returns TRBD1, unconfirmable since there is no DNA. Germline values: CDR1 SEHNR, CDR2 FQNEAQ (reference sequence). This CDR3 region has 18 residues. CDR3 protein: CASSPGSLQGASYNEQFF.